These 28 T cell receptor beta chains were all obtained from the same sample, sequenced in a study of blood T cell repertoires in COVID-19. The data were produced by immunoSEQ multiplex PCR, yet TCRdb's version contains in-frame clones alone and is incomplete. The sample includes a few hundred thousand clones, around nine tenths of them seen just once. Source material: peripheral blood. The receptors stem from a woman aged 55-70 years with COVID-19, enrolled during active disease.

This clone came up once. V is TRBV19 and J is TRBJ1-5; TRBD1 matches at 7 bases. V lost 9 bases, J lost 1 base, and 3 bases stayed unmatched. From germline, CDR1 is LNHDA and CDR2 SQIVND (reference sequence). This CDR3 comprises 13 residues. The CDR3 sequence: CASLGQSNQPQHF. The CDR3 DNA is TGTGCCAGCCTGGGACAGAGCAATCAGCCCCAGCATTTT. The full variable domain, completed using reference TRBV19 and TRBJ1-5, is DGGITQSPKYLFRKEGQNVTLSCEQNLNHDAMYWYRQDPGQGLRLIYYSQIVNDFQKGDIAEGYSVSREKKESFPLTVTSAQKNPTAFYLCASLGQSNQPQHFGDGTRLSIL.

The chain combines TRBV27 with TRBJ2-7, with TRBD1 matching 10 bases. Germline V CDR1 and CDR2: MNHEY, SMNVEV (reference sequence). This CDR3 region has 15 residues. J gave up 7 bases and V 4 bases, and 10 bases lay outside the gene matches. The CDR3 region is CASSSPGQGQMEQYF. For the CDR3, the DNA is TGTGCCAGCAGTTCCCCGGGACAGGGGCAAATGGAGCAGTACTTC.

The chain recombines TRBV9 with TRBJ2-3; 8 bases match TRBD2. After removal of 0 bases from V and 4 bases from J, the junction contained 4 bases not matched to a gene. Germline V gene sequence: CDR1 SGDLS, CDR2 YYNGEE. CDR3 length equals 15 residues. The CDR3 region is CASSVAGGPADTQYF. The DNA of the CDR3 is TGTGCCAGCAGCGTAGCGGGGGGGCCCGCAGATACGCAGTATTTT.

This clone showed up just a few times. This chain joins TRBV2 and TRBJ2-7; perhaps TRBD1 as D (6 bases). The CDR3 is 15 residues long. The germline V gene has CDR1 SNHLY and CDR2 FYNNEI. V shed 7 bases and J shed 2 bases, with 18 bases lying between them. The CDR3 sequence: CASTQPGHGTYEQYF. Written as DNA, the CDR3 is TGTGCCAGCACGCAACCGGGACACGGAACCTACGAGCAGTACTTC.

As for this clone: Additional DNA sequences in this sample encode the identical CDR3. This chain connects TRBV2 to TRBJ1-2, with a tentative D call TRBD1 (6 bases). This CDR3 has 14 amino acids. Per the germline V gene, CDR1 is SNHLY and CDR2 is FYNNEI. The V and J ends lost 4 bases and 4 bases respectively, with 13 bases between them. CDR3 nucleotides: TGTGCCAGCAGTGGCCAGGGGCTTGTCTATGGCTACACCTTC. It codes for CASSGQGLVYGYTF.

The chain links TRBV2 to TRBJ1-4; 8 nucleotides align to TRBD1. The CDR3 is made up of 14 amino acids. Losses at the gene ends were 6 bases for V and 5 bases for J; bases not matched to a gene: 5. Germline CDR1 and CDR2: SNHLY and FYNNEI. The CDR3 DNA sequence: TGTGCCAGCAGCCGGACAGGGCTAAATGAAAAACTGTTTTTT. It is translated as CASSRTGLNEKLFF.

In the case of this clone: The sample contains more than one DNA sequence encoding this CDR3. J is TRBJ2-2 and V is TRBV5-1, with TRBD1 as a possible D gene (5 bases). The V gene lost 0 bases and the J gene lost 2 bases, with 8 bases spanning the gap. Germline-derived CDR1 and CDR2 are SGHRS and YFSETQ. The CDR3 contains 15 residues. CDR3 bases: TGCGCCAGCAGCTTGGCCGGACAAAACACCGGGGAGCTGTTTTTT. Encoded protein: CASSLAGQNTGELFF.

The chain uses TRBV27 and TRBJ1-3, with TRBD1 matching over 9 bases. With 4 bases clipped from V and 0 bases from J, the junction kept 4 bases outside the gene matches. CDR3 length equals 16 residues. Per the germline V gene, CDR1 is MNHEY and CDR2 is SMNVEV (reference sequence). This chain's CDR3 is CASSSQGAFSGNTIYF. Here the CDR3 DNA reads TGTGCCAGCAGTTCACAGGGGGCTTTCTCTGGAAACACCATATATTTT.

DNA for the CDR3: TGTGCCAGCAGCTTGCAGGGTTCCTATGGCTACACCTTC. Its translation: CASSLQGSYGYTF. The chain recombines TRBV13 with TRBJ1-2; tentatively, D is TRBD1 (5 bases). The CDR3 sequence is 13 residues long. Germline-derived CDR1 and CDR2 are PRHDT and FYEKMQ (reference sequence). The V and J ends lost 3 bases and 4 bases respectively, with 9 bases between them.

The chain couples TRBV3-1 (or the pseudogene TRBV3-2) to TRBJ2-1, with 9 bases fitting TRBD2. This CDR3 has 15 residues. Germline CDR1 and CDR2: LGHDT and YNNKEL (reference sequence). V was clipped by 6 bases and J by 6 bases; unmatched bases: 9. The CDR3 loop is CASRPLAGGLNEQFF. The CDR3 DNA reads TGTGCCAGCAGACCCCTGGCGGGGGGGCTCAATGAGCAGTTCTTC.

The CDR3 loop reads CATSGNDRGGNSPLHF. In DNA, the CDR3 is TGTGCCACCAGCGGTAATGACAGAGGGGGAAACTCACCCCTCCACTTT. V gene TRBV15 combines with J gene TRBJ1-6; D is perhaps TRBD1 (6 bases). Germline CDR1 reads LNHNV; CDR2 reads YYDKDF (reference sequence). The CDR3 extends over 16 amino acids. V dropped 5 bases and J dropped 10 bases, with 21 bases sitting between them.

Only one count was recorded for this clone. The chain employs TRBV6-5 and TRBJ1-3, with unresolved D. V lost 0 bases and J 2 bases, leaving 8 bases between the germline ends. The CDR3 has 15 amino acids. CDR1 is MNHEY and CDR2 is SVGAGI in the germline V gene. In DNA, the CDR3 is TGTGCCAGCAGTTACTCAGCTGGTACTGGAAACACCATATATTTT. It yields the protein CASSYSAGTGNTIYF.

This sequence joins TRBV11-2 and TRBJ1-4, with D tentatively TRBD1 (5 bases). The CDR3 extends over 13 amino acids. Trimming removed 3 bases at V and 5 bases at J, with 7 bases between. Germline V CDR1 and CDR2: SGHAT, FQNNGV. CDR3 sequence reads: CASSLRQNEKLFF. DNA of the CDR3: TGTGCCAGCAGCTTGCGACAGAATGAAAAACTGTTTTTT.

The rearrangement uses TRBV28 and TRBJ2-2, with 11 bases matching TRBD1. This CDR3 region has 15 residues. CDR1 and CDR2 from the germline V gene are MDHEN and SYDVKM. V lost 3 bases, J lost 6 bases, and 3 bases stayed unmatched. The CDR3, as DNA: TGTGCCAGCAGTTTGCCGGGACAGGGGGCCGGGGAGCTGTTTTTT. Translated, it gives CASSLPGQGAGELFF.

The V call is TRBV5-5, the J call TRBJ1-3, with D hard to call. CDR1 is SGHKS, CDR2 YYEKEE, per germline (reference sequence). Trimming removed 0 bases at V and 0 bases at J, with 10 bases between. This CDR3 spans 16 amino acids. This CDR3 is CASSLASGISGNTIYF. As DNA, the CDR3 is TGTGCCAGCAGCTTGGCCTCCGGGATCTCTGGAAACACCATATATTTT.

V is TRBV2 and J is TRBJ1-3, with 10 positions matching TRBD1. J was trimmed by 0 bases and V by 6 bases; bases with no gene match: 5. The germline V gene encodes CDR1 SNHLY and CDR2 FYNNEI. The CDR3 has 16 amino acids. As DNA, the CDR3 is TGTGCCAGCAGAGAGGACAGGGGGGTCTCTGGAAACACCATATATTTT. It yields the protein CASREDRGVSGNTIYF.

The V and J genes are TRBV5-1 and TRBJ2-1; 10 bases are shared with TRBD2. The V segment lost 2 bases and the J segment 5 bases; nucleotides outside the gene matches: 7. The germline V gene encodes CDR1 SGHRS and CDR2 YFSETQ. The CDR3 is 16 amino acids. CDR3 coding DNA: TGCGCCAGCAGCTTTTCTGGGACTAGCGATCACAATGAGCAGTTCTTC. It translates to CASSFSGTSDHNEQFF.

The CDR3 reads CASSLRGAGANVLTF. The CDR3, as DNA: TGTGCCAGCAGCCTCAGGGGGGCTGGGGCCAACGTCCTGACTTTC. This chain connects TRBV5-4 to TRBJ2-6; a weak D match, TRBD1 (7 bases). V was cut by 4 bases and J by 2 bases, with 10 bases left in between. Germline V gives CDR1 SGHNT, CDR2 YYREEE (reference sequence). CDR3 size: 15 residues.

Written as DNA, the CDR3 is TGTGCCTGGAGGGGGACAGGGGGCCACACTGAAGCTTTCTTT. Translation: CAWRGTGGHTEAFF. The chain recombines TRBV30 with TRBJ1-1, with TRBD1 identical over 12 bases. With V trimmed by 3 bases and J by 3 bases, 2 bases remained unmatched. The CDR3 runs 14 residues. Per germline, CDR1 GTSNPN and CDR2 SVGIG (reference sequence). The whole variable domain, remainder taken from reference TRBV30 and TRBJ1-1, is SQTIHQWPATLVQPVGSPLSLECTVEGTSNPNLYWYRQAAGRGLQLLFYSVGIGQISSEVPQNLSASRPQDRQFILSSKKLLLSDSGFYLCAWRGTGGHTEAFFGQGTRLTVV.

CDR3 residues: CASSLSSGREELFF. The CDR3 DNA is TGTGCCAGCAGTTTGTCCAGCGGGAGGGAGGAGCTGTTTTTT. This chain links TRBV28 with TRBJ2-2; 10 bases fit TRBD2. Germline V lookup: CDR1 MDHEN, CDR2 SYDVKM. This CDR3 comprises 14 residues. Trimming took 3 bases from V and 10 from J; bases not matched to a gene: 5.

The chain employs TRBV11-2 and TRBJ1-1, with D hard to call. The V end was cut by 5 bases, the J end by 4 bases, with 11 bases between. The CDR3 is 13 residues long. The germline CDR1 and CDR2 sequences are SGHAT and FQNNGV. CDR3 sequence (DNA): TGTGCCAGCAGCCCCGCGGTTGGCACTGAAGCTTTCTTT. Its protein product is CASSPAVGTEAFF. Full variable domain (rest looked up from reference TRBV11-2 and TRBJ1-1): EAGVAQSPRYKIIEKRQSVAFWCNPISGHATLYWYQQILGQGPKLLIQFQNNGVVDDSQLPKDRFSAERLKGVDSTLKIQPAKLEDSAVYLCASSPAVGTEAFFGQGTRLTVV.

The chain carries TRBV28 and TRBJ1-1; D uncertain. V dropped 9 bases and J dropped 3 bases, with 14 bases sitting between them. CDR3 length: 13 amino acids. CDR1 and CDR2 from the germline V gene are MDHEN and SYDVKM. CDR3 sequence (DNA): TGTGCCAGTTCGACTCAGCCCCACACTGAAGCTTTCTTT. Translation gives CASSTQPHTEAFF.

The genes are TRBV3-1 (or the pseudogene TRBV3-2) and TRBJ1-2; perhaps TRBD1 as D (6 bases). V was shortened by 2 bases and J by 4 bases, with 8 bases between the two germline ends. Germline CDR1 LGHDT, CDR2 YNNKEL (reference sequence). The CDR3 is 13 residues long. The CDR3 nucleotides read TGTGCCAGCAGCCAATTACAGGGCTATGGCTACACCTTC. It translates to CASSQLQGYGYTF.

V gene TRBV10-3 combines with J gene TRBJ1-1; no firm D call. V lost 0 bases to trimming and J lost 4 bases, with 6 bases between them. Germline V gene sequence: CDR1 ENHRY, CDR2 SYGVKD. The CDR3 length is 13 residues. The CDR3 bases are TGTGCCATCAGTGAGTCGGGCAGCACTGAAGCTTTCTTT. Amino acid sequence: CAISESGSTEAFF.

This chain uses TRBV6-6 with TRBJ1-1; D call uncertain. The ends were cut back, 2 bases at V and 0 bases at J, with 7 bases in the middle. The V gene's germline CDR1 is MNHNY and CDR2 SVGAGI (reference sequence). This CDR3 spans 14 amino acids. The CDR3 DNA reads TGTGCCAGCAGTTACCCGGGAGTGAACACTGAAGCTTTCTTT. Translated, it gives CASSYPGVNTEAFF.

V usage is TRBV19 and J usage is TRBJ2-7, with unresolved D. This CDR3 has 14 amino acids. Germline values: CDR1 LNHDA, CDR2 SQIVND (reference sequence). V lost 3 bases and J lost 2, with 11 bases in between. The CDR3 coding sequence is TGTGCCAGTAGTATTTTTTCCACAGCCTACGAGCAGTACTTC. Protein sequence: CASSIFSTAYEQYF.

The V call is TRBV5-1, the J call TRBJ2-2; 8 nucleotides agree with TRBD1. With V trimmed by 6 bases and J by 0 bases, 4 bases remained unmatched. CDR1 is SGHRS, CDR2 YFSETQ, per germline. The CDR3 runs to 15 residues. In DNA form, the CDR3 reads TGCGCCAGCACGGCACAGGGGGCGAACACCGGGGAGCTGTTTTTT. As protein: CASTAQGANTGELFF.

This rearrangement joins TRBV19 to TRBJ1-4; D may be TRBD1 (6 bases). The CDR3 totals 14 residues. V was pared by 6 bases and J by 6 bases, with 14 bases between. CDR1 and CDR2 from the germline V gene are LNHDA and SQIVND (reference sequence). The CDR3 DNA sequence: TGTGCCAGTAGCAAAGGTGGGGGCCATGAAAAACTGTTTTTT. Amino acid sequence: CASSKGGGHEKLFF.